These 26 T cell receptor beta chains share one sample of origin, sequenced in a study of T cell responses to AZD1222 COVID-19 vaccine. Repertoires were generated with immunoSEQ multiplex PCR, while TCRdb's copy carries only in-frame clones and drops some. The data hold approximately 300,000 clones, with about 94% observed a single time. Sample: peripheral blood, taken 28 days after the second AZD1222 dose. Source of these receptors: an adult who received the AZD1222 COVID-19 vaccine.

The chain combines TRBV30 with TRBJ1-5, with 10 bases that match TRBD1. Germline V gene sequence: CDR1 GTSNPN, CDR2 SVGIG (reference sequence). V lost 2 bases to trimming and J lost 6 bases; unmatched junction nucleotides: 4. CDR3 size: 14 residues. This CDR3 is CAWSPGTGAQPQHF. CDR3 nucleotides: TGTGCCTGGAGTCCAGGGACAGGGGCTCAGCCCCAGCATTTT. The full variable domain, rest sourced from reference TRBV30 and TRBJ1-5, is SQTIHQWPATLVQPVGSPLSLECTVEGTSNPNLYWYRQAAGRGLQLLFYSVGIGQISSEVPQNLSASRPQDRQFILSSKKLLLSDSGFYLCAWSPGTGAQPQHFGDGTRLSIL.

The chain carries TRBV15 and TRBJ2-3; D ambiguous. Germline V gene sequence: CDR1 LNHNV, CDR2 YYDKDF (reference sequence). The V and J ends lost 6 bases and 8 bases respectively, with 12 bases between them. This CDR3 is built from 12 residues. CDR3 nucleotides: TGTGCCACCAGTCCGTCGAGAAGTACGCAGTATTTT. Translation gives CATSPSRSTQYF.

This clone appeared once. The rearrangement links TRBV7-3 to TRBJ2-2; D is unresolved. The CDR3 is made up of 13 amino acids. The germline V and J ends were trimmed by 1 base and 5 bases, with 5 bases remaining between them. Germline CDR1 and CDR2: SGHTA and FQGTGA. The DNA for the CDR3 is TGTGCCAGCAGCTTAAGGGTAACCGGGGAGCTGTTTTTT. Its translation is CASSLRVTGELFF. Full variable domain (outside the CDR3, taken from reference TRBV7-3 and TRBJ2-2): GAGVSQTPSNKVTEKGKYVELRCDPISGHTALYWYRQSLGQGPEFLIYFQGTGAADDSGLPNDRFFAVRPEGSVSTLKIQRTERGDSAVYLCASSLRVTGELFFGEGSRLTVL.

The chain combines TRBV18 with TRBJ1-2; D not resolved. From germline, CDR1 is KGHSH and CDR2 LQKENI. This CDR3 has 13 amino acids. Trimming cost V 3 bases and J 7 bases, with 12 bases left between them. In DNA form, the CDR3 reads TGTGCCAGCTCACCTCTGGCCATCGGTGGCTACACCTTC. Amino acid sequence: CASSPLAIGGYTF.

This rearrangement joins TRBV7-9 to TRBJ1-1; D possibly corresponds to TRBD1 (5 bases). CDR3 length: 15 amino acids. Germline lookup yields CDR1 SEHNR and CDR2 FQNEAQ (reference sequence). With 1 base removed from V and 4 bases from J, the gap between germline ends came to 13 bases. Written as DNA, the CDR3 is TGTGCCAGCAGCTTAGGGGGTGGCGGGACCACTGAAGCTTTCTTT. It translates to CASSLGGGGTTEAFF.

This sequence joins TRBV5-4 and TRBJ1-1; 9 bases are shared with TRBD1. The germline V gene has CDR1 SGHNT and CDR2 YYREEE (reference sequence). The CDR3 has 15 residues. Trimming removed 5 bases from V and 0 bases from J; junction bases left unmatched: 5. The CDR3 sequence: CASRVQGALNTEAFF. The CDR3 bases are TGTGCCAGCAGGGTACAGGGGGCGTTGAACACTGAAGCTTTCTTT. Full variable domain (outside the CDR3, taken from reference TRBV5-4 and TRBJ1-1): ETGVTQSPTHLIKTRGQQVTLRCSSQSGHNTVSWYQQALGQGPQFIFQYYREEENGRGNFPPRFSGLQFPNYSSELNVNALELDDSALYLCASRVQGALNTEAFFGQGTRLTVV.

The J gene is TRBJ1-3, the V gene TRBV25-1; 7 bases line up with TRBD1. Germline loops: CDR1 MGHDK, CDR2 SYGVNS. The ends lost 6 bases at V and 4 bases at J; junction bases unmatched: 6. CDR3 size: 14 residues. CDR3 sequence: CASSRGYSGNTIYF. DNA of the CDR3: TGTGCCAGCAGCAGGGGGTACTCCGGAAACACCATATATTTT.

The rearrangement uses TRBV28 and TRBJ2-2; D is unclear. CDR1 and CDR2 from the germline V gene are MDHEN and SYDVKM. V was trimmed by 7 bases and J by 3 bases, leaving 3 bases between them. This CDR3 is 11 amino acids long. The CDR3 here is CASTDTGELFF. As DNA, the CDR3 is TGTGCCAGCACGGACACCGGGGAGCTGTTTTTT.

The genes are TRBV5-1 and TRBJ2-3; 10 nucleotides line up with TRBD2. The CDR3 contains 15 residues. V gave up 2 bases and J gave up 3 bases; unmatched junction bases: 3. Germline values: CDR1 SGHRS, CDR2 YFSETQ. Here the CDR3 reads CASSFSGGNTDTQYF. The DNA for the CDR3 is TGCGCCAGCAGCTTTAGCGGGGGGAATACAGATACGCAGTATTTT.

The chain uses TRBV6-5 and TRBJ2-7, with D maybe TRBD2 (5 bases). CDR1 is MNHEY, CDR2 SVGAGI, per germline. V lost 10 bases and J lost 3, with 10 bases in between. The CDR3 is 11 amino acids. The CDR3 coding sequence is TGTGCCACCTCCGGGGTCTACGAGCAGTACTTC. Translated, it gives CATSGVYEQYF.

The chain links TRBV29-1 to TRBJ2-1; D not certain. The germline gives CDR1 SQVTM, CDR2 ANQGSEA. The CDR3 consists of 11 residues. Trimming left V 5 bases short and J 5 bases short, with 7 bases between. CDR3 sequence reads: CSVRRNNEQFF. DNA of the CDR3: TGCAGCGTTAGGCGGAACAATGAGCAGTTCTTC.

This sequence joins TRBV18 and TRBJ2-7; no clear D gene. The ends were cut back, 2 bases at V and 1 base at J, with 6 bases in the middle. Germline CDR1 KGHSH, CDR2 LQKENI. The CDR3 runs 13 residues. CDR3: CASSPVESYEQYF. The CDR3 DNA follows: TGTGCCAGCTCACCAGTCGAGTCCTACGAGCAGTACTTC. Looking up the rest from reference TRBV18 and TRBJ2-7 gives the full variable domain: NAGVMQNPRHLVRRRGQEARLRCSPMKGHSHVYWYRQLPEEGLKFMVYLQKENIIDESGMPKERFSAEFPKEGPSILRIQQVVRGDSAAYFCASSPVESYEQYFGPGTRLTVT.

CDR3 sequence (DNA): TGTGCCAACTCAGGGGGTCCTAATGAAAAACTGTTTTTT. Protein product: CANSGGPNEKLFF. This chain joins TRBV28 and TRBJ1-4; the match to TRBD1 covers 7 bases. CDR3 size: 13 residues. Germline trimming cut 10 bases from V and 3 bases from J; bases unmatched to any gene: 5. Per the germline V gene, CDR1 is MDHEN and CDR2 is SYDVKM.

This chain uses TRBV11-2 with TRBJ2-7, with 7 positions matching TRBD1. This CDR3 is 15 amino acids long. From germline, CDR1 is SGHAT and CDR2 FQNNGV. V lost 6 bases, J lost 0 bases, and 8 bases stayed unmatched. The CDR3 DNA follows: TGTGCCAGCAGTTCTTACAGGGGAAGCTCCTACGAGCAGTACTTC. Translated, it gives CASSSYRGSSYEQYF.

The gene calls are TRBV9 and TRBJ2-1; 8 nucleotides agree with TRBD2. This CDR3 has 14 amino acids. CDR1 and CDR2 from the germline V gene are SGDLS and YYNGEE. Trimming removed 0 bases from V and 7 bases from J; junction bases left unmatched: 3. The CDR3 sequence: CASSVAGGGNEQFF. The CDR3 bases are TGTGCCAGCAGCGTAGCGGGAGGGGGTAATGAGCAGTTCTTC.

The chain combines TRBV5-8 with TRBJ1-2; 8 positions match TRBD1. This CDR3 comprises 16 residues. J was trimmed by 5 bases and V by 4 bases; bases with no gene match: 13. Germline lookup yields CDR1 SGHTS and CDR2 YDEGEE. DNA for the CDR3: TGTGCCAGCAGCGGCGGATTCGGACAGGGTCGGTATGGCTACACCTTC. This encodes CASSGGFGQGRYGYTF.

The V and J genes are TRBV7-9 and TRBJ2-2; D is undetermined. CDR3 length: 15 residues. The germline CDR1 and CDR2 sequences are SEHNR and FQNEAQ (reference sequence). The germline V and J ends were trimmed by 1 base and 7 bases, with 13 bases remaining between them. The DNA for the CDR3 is TGTGCCAGCAGCTTAGAACTCCCGAGTGGCGGGGAGCTGTTTTTT. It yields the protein CASSLELPSGGELFF.

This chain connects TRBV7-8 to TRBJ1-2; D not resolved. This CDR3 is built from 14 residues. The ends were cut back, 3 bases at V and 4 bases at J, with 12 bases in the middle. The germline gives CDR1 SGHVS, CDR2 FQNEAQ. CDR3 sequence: CASSLRALTYGYTF. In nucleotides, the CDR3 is TGTGCCAGCAGCTTGCGGGCCCTTACCTATGGCTACACCTTC.

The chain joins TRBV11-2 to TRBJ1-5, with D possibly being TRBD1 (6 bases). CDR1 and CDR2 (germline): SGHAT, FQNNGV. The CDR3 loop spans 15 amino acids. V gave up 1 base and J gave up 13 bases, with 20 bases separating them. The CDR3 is CASSLGQATIPDQHF. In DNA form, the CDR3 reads TGTGCCAGCAGCTTAGGACAGGCCACGATCCCTGATCAGCATTTT. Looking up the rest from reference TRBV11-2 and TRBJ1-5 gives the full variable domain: EAGVAQSPRYKIIEKRQSVAFWCNPISGHATLYWYQQILGQGPKLLIQFQNNGVVDDSQLPKDRFSAERLKGVDSTLKIQPAKLEDSAVYLCASSLGQATIPDQHFGDGTRLSIL.

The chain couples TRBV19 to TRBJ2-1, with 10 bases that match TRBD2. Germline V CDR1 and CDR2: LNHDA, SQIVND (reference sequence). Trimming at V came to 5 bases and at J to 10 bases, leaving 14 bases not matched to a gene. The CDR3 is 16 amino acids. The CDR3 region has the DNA TGTGCCAGTAGTGTCGTCAGCGGGAGGGCCCTTCAGGAGCAGTTCTTC. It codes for CASSVVSGRALQEQFF. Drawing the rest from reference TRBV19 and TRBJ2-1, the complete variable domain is DGGITQSPKYLFRKEGQNVTLSCEQNLNHDAMYWYRQDPGQGLRLIYYSQIVNDFQKGDIAEGYSVSREKKESFPLTVTSAQKNPTAFYLCASSVVSGRALQEQFFGPGTRLTVL.

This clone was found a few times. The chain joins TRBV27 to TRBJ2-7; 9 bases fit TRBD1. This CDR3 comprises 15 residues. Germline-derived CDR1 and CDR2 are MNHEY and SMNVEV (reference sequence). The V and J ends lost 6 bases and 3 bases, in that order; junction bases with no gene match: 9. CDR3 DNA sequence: TGTGCCAGCAGGGCCACAGGGGGCCCCTACTACGAGCAGTACTTC. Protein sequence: CASRATGGPYYEQYF.

For the CDR3, the DNA is TGTGCCAGCAGTTACTCCCGGGAATACGAGCAGTACTTC. Amino acids: CASSYSREYEQYF. V is TRBV6-6 and J is TRBJ2-7; weak D call: TRBD2 (5 bases). Germline assignment: CDR1 MNHNY and CDR2 SVGAGI (reference sequence). Trimming removed 0 bases from V and 4 bases from J, with 7 bases in between. The CDR3 has 13 amino acids.

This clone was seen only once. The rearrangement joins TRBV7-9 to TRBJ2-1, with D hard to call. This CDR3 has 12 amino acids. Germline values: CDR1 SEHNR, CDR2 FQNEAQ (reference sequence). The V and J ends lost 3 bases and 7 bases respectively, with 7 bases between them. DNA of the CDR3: TGTGCCAGCAGCTTCATGAGGAATGAGCAGTTCTTC. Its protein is CASSFMRNEQFF.

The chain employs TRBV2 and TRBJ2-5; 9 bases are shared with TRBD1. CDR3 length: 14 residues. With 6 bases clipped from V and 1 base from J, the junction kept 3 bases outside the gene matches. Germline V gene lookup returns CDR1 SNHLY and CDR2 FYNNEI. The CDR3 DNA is TGTGCCAGCAGGAAGGGACAGGGCCAAGAGACCCAGTACTTC. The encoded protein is CASRKGQGQETQYF.

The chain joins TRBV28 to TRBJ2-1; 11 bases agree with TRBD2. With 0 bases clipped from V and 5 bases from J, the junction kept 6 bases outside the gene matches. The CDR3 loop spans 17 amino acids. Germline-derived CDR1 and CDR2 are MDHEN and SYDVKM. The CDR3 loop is CASSLWLAGGWNNEQFF. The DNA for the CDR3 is TGTGCCAGCAGTTTATGGCTAGCGGGGGGTTGGAACAATGAGCAGTTCTTC.

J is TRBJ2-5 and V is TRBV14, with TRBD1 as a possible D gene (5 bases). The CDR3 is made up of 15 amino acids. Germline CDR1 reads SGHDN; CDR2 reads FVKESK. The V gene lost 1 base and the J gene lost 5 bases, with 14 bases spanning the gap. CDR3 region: CASSQASQAWETQYF. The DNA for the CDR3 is TGTGCCAGCAGCCAAGCATCACAGGCTTGGGAGACCCAGTACTTC.